Below, 27 T cell receptor beta chains from the same sample are listed, as sequenced in a study of technical replicates of blood from a few donors. Generated by immunoSEQ multiplex PCR, the TCRdb table keeps only in-frame clones and is missing some. The table has roughly 50,000 clones, about 95% seen once. Sequencing was done on a sample of PBMCs. These receptors all come from a human donor in good health. Some clones in this sample may be carry-over from other donors' samples.

Of note for this clone: Different DNA sequences within this sample yield the same CDR3. This chain links TRBV4-3 with TRBJ1-2, with TRBD1 as a possible D gene (5 bases). CDR1 is LGHNA, CDR2 YSLEER, per germline. The CDR3 length is 13 residues. V shed 1 base and J shed 2 bases, with 5 bases lying between them. CDR3 in amino acids: CASSQGQNYGYTF. In DNA form, the CDR3 reads TGCGCCAGCAGCCAAGGACAGAACTATGGCTACACCTTC.

The V and J genes are TRBV7-2 and TRBJ2-5; 8 nucleotides align to TRBD1. The V gene end was trimmed by 5 bases and the J gene end by 5 bases; junction bases not matched to a gene: 13. Per germline, CDR1 SGHTA and CDR2 FQGNSA. This CDR3 is built from 16 residues. The CDR3 loop reads CASSIPGTGRRETQYF. The CDR3 coding sequence is TGTGCCAGCAGCATCCCCGGGACAGGCCGTCGGGAGACCCAGTACTTC.

The chain joins TRBV7-9 to TRBJ2-5; D may be TRBD1 (6 bases). The germline gives CDR1 SEHNR, CDR2 FQNEAQ (reference sequence). Trimming removed 5 bases from V and 3 bases from J, with 10 bases in between. CDR3 length: 13 amino acids. The CDR3 coding sequence is TGTGCCAGCAGCCGGGACACTGAAGAGACCCAGTACTTC. This gives the protein CASSRDTEETQYF. The variable domain in full, completed from reference TRBV7-9 and TRBJ2-5, reads DTGVSQNPRHKITKRGQNVTFRCDPISEHNRLYWYRQTLGQGPEFLTYFQNEAQLEKSRLLSDRFSAERPKGSFSTLEIQRTEQGDSAMYLCASSRDTEETQYFGPGTRLLVL.

This chain links TRBV27 with TRBJ2-3; a possible D gene is TRBD2 (5 bases). In germline, CDR1 is MNHEY, CDR2 SMNVEV (reference sequence). V lost 3 bases and J 8 bases, leaving 12 bases between the germline ends. CDR3 size: 13 residues. CDR3 DNA: TGTGCCAGCAGTTTTTCGGCGGGCACTACGCAGTATTTT. It encodes CASSFSAGTTQYF.

The chain couples TRBV5-1 to TRBJ2-7; 12 nucleotides match TRBD2. J was trimmed by 5 bases and V by 6 bases; bases with no gene match: 6. Germline values: CDR1 SGHRS, CDR2 YFSETQ. This CDR3 has 14 amino acids. Here the CDR3 reads CASTLAGGLNEQYF. CDR3 sequence (DNA): TGCGCCAGCACCCTAGCGGGGGGGCTGAACGAGCAGTACTTC.

This chain uses TRBV12-2 with TRBJ1-6; the D call of TRBD1 is as the table states it, not checked on the DNA. TRBV12-2 is a pseudogene locus. The CDR3 is 14 residues long. The CDR3 is CASRPDRGDSPLHF. The CDR3 coding sequence is TGTGCAAGTCGCCCGGACAGGGGGGATTCACCCCTCCACTTT.

V and J are TRBV5-1 and TRBJ1-1, with D unresolved. Trimming removed 3 bases at V and 5 bases at J, with 11 bases between. Per germline, CDR1 SGHRS and CDR2 YFSETQ. This CDR3 contains 13 residues. The CDR3 region is CASSSGPVTEAFF. The CDR3 nucleotides read TGCGCCAGCAGCTCGGGTCCGGTTACTGAAGCTTTCTTT.

The chain employs TRBV5-4 and TRBJ2-3, with a possible D match to TRBD2 (7 bases). Germline-derived CDR1 and CDR2 are SGHNT and YYREEE (reference sequence). The CDR3 extends over 16 amino acids. The chain's CDR3 is CASRRGGGQSTDTQYF. CDR3 coding DNA: TGTGCTAGCCGTAGAGGCGGGGGACAAAGCACAGATACGCAGTATTTT.

J is TRBJ2-5 and V is TRBV6-1, with 9 nucleotides matching TRBD1. The CDR3 has 13 amino acids. The V and J ends lost 6 bases and 5 bases, in that order; junction bases with no gene match: 4. Germline V gene data show CDR1 as MNHNS and CDR2 as SASEGT. The CDR3 sequence: CASRGQGDETQYF. CDR3 DNA: TGTGCCAGCAGGGGACAGGGAGACGAGACCCAGTACTTC.

This chain connects TRBV4-2 to TRBJ2-5, with TRBD1 identical over 7 bases. CDR1 LGHNA and CDR2 YNFKEQ come from the germline V gene. CDR3 length: 15 amino acids. V lost 0 bases, J lost 5 bases, and 6 bases stayed unmatched. The CDR3 DNA follows: TGTGCCAGCAGCCAAGAGGGACAGCGAATGGAGACCCAGTACTTC. Its protein product is CASSQEGQRMETQYF.

This clone was picked up one time. The V call is TRBV7-9, the J call TRBJ1-3, with D hard to call. Trimming took 5 bases from V and 4 from J, leaving 15 bases between them. Germline CDR1 is SEHNR and CDR2 is FQNEAQ (reference sequence). The CDR3 is made up of 15 amino acids. The CDR3 is CASSPLESQGNTIYF. For the CDR3, the DNA is TGTGCCAGCAGCCCTTTGGAGTCCCAGGGAAACACCATATATTTT. The full variable domain, rest sourced from reference TRBV7-9 and TRBJ1-3, is DTGVSQNPRHKITKRGQNVTFRCDPISEHNRLYWYRQTLGQGPEFLTYFQNEAQLEKSRLLSDRFSAERPKGSFSTLEIQRTEQGDSAMYLCASSPLESQGNTIYFGEGSWLTVV.

The rearrangement joins TRBV4-3 to TRBJ2-1; 7 bases map to TRBD2. Unmatched junction bases numbered 16, after V lost 0 bases and J lost 5 bases. The CDR3 is made up of 19 amino acids. CDR1 LGHNA and CDR2 YSLEER come from the germline V gene. The CDR3 region has the DNA TGCGCCAGCAGCCAAGATTTAAATAGTGGAGCGGGACCCCACAATGAGCAGTTCTTC. It specifies CASSQDLNSGAGPHNEQFF.

The DNA for the CDR3 is TGCGCCAGCAGTCAATCCACTAGCGGGGGGCTCCCTACTCATACGCAGTATTTT. Encoded protein: CASSQSTSGGLPTHTQYF. The J gene is TRBJ2-3, the V gene TRBV23-1, with 12 positions matching TRBD2. Being an ORF, TRBV23-1 has a function that is uncertain. V was clipped by 0 bases and J by 7 bases; unmatched bases: 11. This CDR3 spans 18 amino acids.

This clone was observed a single time. The gene calls are TRBV15 and TRBJ2-2, with D maybe TRBD2 (6 bases). This CDR3 comprises 17 residues. V lost 0 bases and J lost 6, with 17 bases in between. Germline V gene sequence: CDR1 LNHNV, CDR2 YYDKDF (reference sequence). This CDR3 reads CATSRDGGESMAGELFF. CDR3 sequence (DNA): TGTGCCACCAGCAGAGATGGAGGGGAGTCTATGGCCGGGGAGCTGTTTTTT.

The V call is TRBV9, the J call TRBJ2-7, with no clear D. Trimming left V 0 bases short and J 0 bases short, with 13 bases between. This CDR3 is built from 16 residues. The germline V gene encodes CDR1 SGDLS and CDR2 YYNGEE. The chain's CDR3 is CASSVGWADLSYEQYF. The CDR3 DNA reads TGTGCCAGCAGCGTAGGCTGGGCCGACCTCTCCTACGAGCAGTACTTC.

The genes are TRBV7-9 and TRBJ1-1; D not resolved. Looked up from germline, CDR1 is SEHNR and CDR2 is FQNEAQ (reference sequence). The CDR3 is 15 residues long. Trimming took off 2 bases at V and 4 bases at J, with 14 bases between the two ends. In DNA, the CDR3 is TGTGCCAGCAGCTTATTAACAGCAGTTGGCACTGAAGCTTTCTTT. Translation gives CASSLLTAVGTEAFF.

V gene TRBV27 combines with J gene TRBJ1-4; perhaps TRBD1 as D (6 bases). The CDR3 has 14 amino acids. V lost 6 bases and J lost 3, with 11 bases in between. The V gene's germline CDR1 is MNHEY and CDR2 SMNVEV (reference sequence). The CDR3 nucleotides read TGTGCCAGCAGCCCACAGGGATCTAATGAAAAACTGTTTTTT. Its protein is CASSPQGSNEKLFF.

The genes are TRBV6-5 and TRBJ1-1; D may be TRBD1 (5 bases). V was clipped by 0 bases and J by 11 bases, with 16 bases between them. The CDR3 contains 14 residues. Germline CDR1 MNHEY, CDR2 SVGAGI. The CDR3 reads CASSYSGGSLGAFF. Written as DNA, the CDR3 is TGTGCCAGCAGTTACTCGGGGGGATCGTTAGGGGCTTTCTTT.

The V gene is TRBV6-1, the J gene TRBJ1-4, with D tentatively TRBD1 (5 bases). Germline CDR1 MNHNS, CDR2 SASEGT. Trimming took off 0 bases at V and 12 bases at J, with 5 bases between the two ends. CDR3 size: 11 residues. CDR3 region: CASSEARELFF. The DNA of the CDR3 is TGTGCCAGCAGTGAAGCCAGGGAACTGTTTTTT.

The chain couples TRBV5-1 to TRBJ2-1; the match to TRBD2 covers 7 bases. The CDR3 totals 16 residues. Looked up from germline, CDR1 is SGHRS and CDR2 is YFSETQ. After removal of 4 bases from V and 4 bases from J, the junction contained 11 bases not matched to a gene. The CDR3: CASSPSRDYQYNEQFF. The CDR3 DNA sequence: TGCGCCAGCAGCCCGTCCCGGGACTACCAATACAATGAGCAGTTCTTC.

This clone was detected only a few times. The CDR3 sequence is CASSPGTSGSVSWNEQFF. In DNA form, the CDR3 reads TGCGCCAGCAGCCCAGGGACTAGCGGGAGTGTGTCCTGGAATGAGCAGTTCTTC. The V and J genes are TRBV5-1 and TRBJ2-1; TRBD2 matches at 14 bases. In germline, CDR1 is SGHRS, CDR2 YFSETQ. The CDR3 spans 18 residues. Trimming at V came to 4 bases and at J to 7 bases, leaving 13 bases not matched to a gene.

This chain uses TRBV7-2 with TRBJ2-1; the match to TRBD2 covers 10 bases. Germline-derived CDR1 and CDR2 are SGHTA and FQGNSA. J gave up 4 bases and V 5 bases, and 8 bases lay outside the gene matches. The CDR3 covers 16 residues. The CDR3 spells CASSAAGTSVYNEQFF. Written as DNA, the CDR3 is TGTGCCAGCAGCGCGGCCGGGACTAGCGTTTACAATGAGCAGTTCTTC.

V usage is TRBV4-2 and J usage is TRBJ1-5; D is undetermined. The CDR3 runs to 13 residues. V lost 4 bases to trimming and J lost 5 bases, with 9 bases between them. Germline values: CDR1 LGHNA, CDR2 YNFKEQ. This CDR3 is CASSPTPDQPQHF. The CDR3 bases are TGTGCCAGCAGCCCCACACCAGATCAGCCCCAGCATTTT.

The chain has TRBV4-1 and TRBJ1-2; tentative D call: TRBD1 (6 bases). The CDR3 has 12 amino acids. V lost 4 bases, J lost 7 bases, and 10 bases lay in between. CDR1 and CDR2 from the germline V gene are MGHRA and YSYEKL. The DNA of the CDR3 is TGCGCCAGCAGCCCCGGGACACTTGGCTACACCTTC. Protein product: CASSPGTLGYTF.

The CDR3 nucleotides read TGCGCCAGCAGCCAAGATTCCCGCACAGGGGTTGGCTACACCTTC. This encodes CASSQDSRTGVGYTF. The chain couples TRBV4-3 to TRBJ1-2, with 7 bases matching TRBD1. Germline V gene sequence: CDR1 LGHNA, CDR2 YSLEER. This CDR3 contains 15 residues. J was trimmed by 7 bases and V by 0 bases; bases with no gene match: 8.

The chain employs TRBV6-1 and TRBJ2-5, with no clear D. The CDR3 loop spans 12 amino acids. CDR1 is MNHNS, CDR2 SASEGT, per germline. V lost 7 bases, J lost 5 bases, and 11 bases lay in between. DNA for the CDR3: TGTGCCAGCAAACCAGCGACTGAGACCCAGTACTTC. Its translation: CASKPATETQYF.

This clone showed up just a few times. The rearrangement uses TRBV13 and TRBJ2-3, with 8 bases lining up with TRBD2. The CDR3 consists of 15 residues. V was pared by 2 bases and J by 3 bases, with 4 bases of the junction left unmatched. CDR1 and CDR2 (germline): PRHDT, FYEKMQ (reference sequence). CDR3 protein: CASSLRGGQTDTQYF. CDR3 DNA: TGTGCCAGCAGCTTACGGGGGGGTCAAACAGATACGCAGTATTTT.